This paragraph covers one T cell receptor beta chain sequence. CDR3 regions were amplified by Arm-PCR using iRepertoire HTBI primers to build TCR beta libraries. TCRdb fed the multiplex PCR reads into MiXCR, producing one record per CDR3 protein. Seen here are some 470,000 distinct CDR3 sequences, about a fifth observed once, and the top ten hold 7.1%. The record originates from a study of regulatory T cells in long-lasting Graves disease. The time point was: persistent/refractory GD, antithyroid drugs over 5 years with positive TRAb. Making the TCR library involved RNA that had been extracted from PBMCs. The CDR3 contains 9 residues. The V end was cut by 5 bases, the J end by 10 bases, with 8 bases between. Germline values: CDR1 DFQATT, CDR2 SNEGSKA (reference sequence).

The chain carries TRBV20-1 and TRBJ1-2; D remains ambiguous. The clonotype originates from a female donor with Graves disease. Sequenced here: peripheral blood mononuclear cells (PBMCs), sampled when the disease was refractory, from a patient treated with antithyroid drugs. For the CDR3, the DNA is TGCAGTGCTCCCCTGGTCTACACCTTC. Protein sequence: CSAPLVYTF.